The rows below give T cell receptor beta chains drawn from one sample of a study of blood T cell repertoires in COVID-19. Only in-frame clones appear in the TCRdb table, and some are missing; sequencing was by immunoSEQ multiplex PCR. The sample shows under 250,000 clones, approximately 85% of them seen only once. Material for sequencing was PBMCs or T cells enriched from blood (not recorded which). Source of these receptors: a woman aged 45-59 years with acute COVID-19. CDR3s include the opening cysteine and the closing phenylalanine or tryptophan. The order of the fields is D gene, CDR3 length, clone size, V gene, J gene, CDR3 DNA, CDR3 protein. The D gene is left open where the match is weak. Expanded clones are given a class, and other clones once, few, many or no size at all.

d_call: NA
cdr3_length: 15
clone_size: once
v_call: TRBV7-2
j_call: TRBJ2-3
cdr3_nt: TGTGCCAGCAGCTTAGGGGTACTCGAGGCGAATACGCAGTATTTT
cdr3_aa: CASSLGVLEANTQYF

d_call: TRBD1
cdr3_length: 14
clone_size: NA
v_call: TRBV2
j_call: TRBJ2-2
cdr3_nt: TGTGCCAGCAGACGACAGGGTGATACCGGGGAGCTGTTTTTT
cdr3_aa: CASRRQGDTGELFF

d_call: NA
cdr3_length: 16
clone_size: once
v_call: TRBV27
j_call: TRBJ1-3
cdr3_nt: TGTGCCAGCAGTTTATTTTTCAGGGTCTCTGGAAACACCATATATTTT
cdr3_aa: CASSLFFRVSGNTIYF

d_call: NA
cdr3_length: 12
clone_size: NA
v_call: TRBV5-6
j_call: TRBJ1-5
cdr3_nt: TGTGCCAGCAGCTTGCCCAGGGGGCCCCAGCATTTT
cdr3_aa: CASSLPRGPQHF

d_call: TRBD1
cdr3_length: 15
clone_size: NA
v_call: TRBV6-5
j_call: TRBJ2-5
cdr3_nt: TGTGCCAGCAGGAGACAGGGTTTTGTGGGGGAGACCCAGTACTTC
cdr3_aa: CASRRQGFVGETQYF

d_call: TRBD1
cdr3_length: 14
clone_size: NA
v_call: TRBV14
j_call: TRBJ2-7
cdr3_nt: TGTGCCAGCAGCCCTTGGACAGGGAACTACGAGCAGTACTTC
cdr3_aa: CASSPWTGNYEQYF

d_call: TRBD1
cdr3_length: 16
clone_size: NA
v_call: TRBV18
j_call: TRBJ2-1
cdr3_nt: TGTGCCAGCTCACCACCTGGGACAGGGCCCTACAATGAGCAGTTCTTC
cdr3_aa: CASSPPGTGPYNEQFF

d_call: NA
cdr3_length: 15
clone_size: NA
v_call: TRBV7-2
j_call: TRBJ2-3
cdr3_nt: TGTGCCAGCAGCCCCGACTACCTACGCACAGATACGCAGTATTTT
cdr3_aa: CASSPDYLRTDTQYF

d_call: NA
cdr3_length: 15
clone_size: NA
v_call: TRBV7-9
j_call: TRBJ1-1
cdr3_nt: TGTGCCAGCAGCCCAACGACGACAGGAAACACTGAAGCTTTCTTT
cdr3_aa: CASSPTTTGNTEAFF

d_call: NA
cdr3_length: 15
clone_size: NA
v_call: TRBV9
j_call: TRBJ2-7
cdr3_nt: TGTGCCAGCAGCCTCGTGTCAGGGGCGGAATACGAGCAGTACTTC
cdr3_aa: CASSLVSGAEYEQYF

d_call: TRBD1
cdr3_length: 15
clone_size: once
v_call: TRBV14
j_call: TRBJ1-1
cdr3_nt: TGTGCCAGCAGCCAAAACAGGGGGCCCTACACTGAAGCTTTCTTT
cdr3_aa: CASSQNRGPYTEAFF

d_call: NA
cdr3_length: 13
clone_size: NA
v_call: TRBV30
j_call: TRBJ2-4
cdr3_nt: TGTGCCTGGAGCGGGGGTGCCAAAAACATTCAGTACTTC
cdr3_aa: CAWSGGAKNIQYF

d_call: NA
cdr3_length: 14
clone_size: NA
v_call: TRBV7-9
j_call: TRBJ1-1
cdr3_nt: TGTGCCAGCAGCTCCGGTGGGGGGGCCACTGAAGCTTTCTTT
cdr3_aa: CASSSGGGATEAFF

d_call: TRBD1
cdr3_length: 15
clone_size: once
v_call: TRBV19
j_call: TRBJ1-1
cdr3_nt: TGTGCCAGTACTACCCGGAACAGGGGACGGACTGAAGCTTTCTTT
cdr3_aa: CASTTRNRGRTEAFF

d_call: NA
cdr3_length: 14
clone_size: NA
v_call: TRBV11-2
j_call: TRBJ1-2
cdr3_nt: TGTGCCAGCAGCTCCGATCAGGGTATACGTGGCTACACCTTC
cdr3_aa: CASSSDQGIRGYTF

d_call: TRBD1
cdr3_length: 16
clone_size: once
v_call: TRBV18
j_call: TRBJ2-3
cdr3_nt: TGTGCCAGCTCACCGCCGGGACAGGGATATTCAAATACGCAGTATTTT
cdr3_aa: CASSPPGQGYSNTQYF

d_call: NA
cdr3_length: 12
clone_size: NA
v_call: TRBV12-5
j_call: TRBJ2-3
cdr3_nt: TGTGCTAGTGGGGGGGCCGCGGAGACGCAGTATTTT
cdr3_aa: CASGGAAETQYF

d_call: NA
cdr3_length: 13
clone_size: NA
v_call: TRBV18
j_call: TRBJ1-2
cdr3_nt: TGTGCCAGCTCTACAAAGGAGAACTATGGCTACACCTTC
cdr3_aa: CASSTKENYGYTF

d_call: TRBD2
cdr3_length: 15
clone_size: NA
v_call: TRBV11-2
j_call: TRBJ2-1
cdr3_nt: TGTGCCAGCACCTTGGTAGGACTAGCGGGGGTTATGCAGTTCTTC
cdr3_aa: CASTLVGLAGVMQFF

d_call: TRBD1
cdr3_length: 15
clone_size: NA
v_call: TRBV7-9
j_call: TRBJ2-7
cdr3_nt: TGTGCCAGCAGGGACGACAGGGGCTACTCCTACGAGCAGTACTTC
cdr3_aa: CASRDDRGYSYEQYF

d_call: TRBD1
cdr3_length: 17
clone_size: once
v_call: TRBV9
j_call: TRBJ2-2
cdr3_nt: TGTGCCAGCAGCGCCGCCGGGACAGGGTTCTGGAGCGGGGAGCTGTTTTTT
cdr3_aa: CASSAAGTGFWSGELFF

d_call: TRBD2
cdr3_length: 15
clone_size: NA
v_call: TRBV6-4
j_call: TRBJ2-3
cdr3_nt: TGTGCCAGCAGTCTGGGACTAGCGGACACAGATACGCAGTATTTT
cdr3_aa: CASSLGLADTDTQYF

d_call: NA
cdr3_length: 16
clone_size: NA
v_call: TRBV4-1
j_call: TRBJ1-4
cdr3_nt: TGCGCCAGCAGCCAACCGGCGGGACGGTCGAATGAAAAACTGTTTTTT
cdr3_aa: CASSQPAGRSNEKLFF

d_call: NA
cdr3_length: 14
clone_size: once
v_call: TRBV7-2
j_call: TRBJ1-3
cdr3_nt: TGTGCCAGCATCTTCGGGGGCTCTGGAAACACCATATATTTT
cdr3_aa: CASIFGGSGNTIYF

d_call: NA
cdr3_length: 14
clone_size: NA
v_call: TRBV24-1
j_call: TRBJ1-5
cdr3_nt: TGTGCCACCAGTGTCAGTTCTAGCAATCAGCCCCAGCATTTT
cdr3_aa: CATSVSSSNQPQHF

d_call: NA
cdr3_length: 14
clone_size: NA
v_call: TRBV4-2
j_call: TRBJ1-1
cdr3_nt: TGTGCCAGCAGCCAAGATGGCAGGGGCACTGAAGCTTTCTTT
cdr3_aa: CASSQDGRGTEAFF

d_call: NA
cdr3_length: 12
clone_size: NA
v_call: TRBV19
j_call: TRBJ1-3
cdr3_nt: TGTGCCAGTAGTACAGTAGCCCACGCCATATATTTT
cdr3_aa: CASSTVAHAIYF

d_call: TRBD1
cdr3_length: 16
clone_size: NA
v_call: TRBV7-9
j_call: TRBJ1-2
cdr3_nt: TGTGCCAGCAGTCCGAACTTGGGGGACAGGCGGAATGGCTACACCTTC
cdr3_aa: CASSPNLGDRRNGYTF

d_call: TRBD1
cdr3_length: 14
clone_size: NA
v_call: TRBV10-3
j_call: TRBJ1-1
cdr3_nt: TGTGCCATCAAGGTCGGACAGGGCCACACTGAAGCTTTCTTT
cdr3_aa: CAIKVGQGHTEAFF

d_call: NA
cdr3_length: 14
clone_size: NA
v_call: TRBV5-4
j_call: TRBJ1-1
cdr3_nt: TGTGCCAGCACCTTGAGCGGGGGGCGCGTTGAAGCTTTCTTT
cdr3_aa: CASTLSGGRVEAFF

d_call: NA
cdr3_length: 15
clone_size: NA
v_call: TRBV3-1/TRBV3-2
j_call: TRBJ1-2
cdr3_nt: TGTGCCAGCAGCCAGGGGACAATGAATAACTATGGCTACACCTTC
cdr3_aa: CASSQGTMNNYGYTF

d_call: TRBD1
cdr3_length: 13
clone_size: NA
v_call: TRBV12-3/TRBV12-4
j_call: TRBJ1-2
cdr3_nt: TGTGCCAGCAGTTTTTCAGGGGGCCTTGGCTACACCTTC
cdr3_aa: CASSFSGGLGYTF

d_call: NA
cdr3_length: 15
clone_size: NA
v_call: TRBV4-3
j_call: TRBJ1-2
cdr3_nt: TGCGCCAGCAGCCAGAACAGGGCTTCTAACTATGGCTACACCTTC
cdr3_aa: CASSQNRASNYGYTF

d_call: TRBD1
cdr3_length: 12
clone_size: NA
v_call: TRBV29-1
j_call: TRBJ1-2
cdr3_nt: TGCAGCGTGAGGACAGGGCGCTATGGCTACACCTTC
cdr3_aa: CSVRTGRYGYTF

d_call: TRBD1
cdr3_length: 13
clone_size: NA
v_call: TRBV19
j_call: TRBJ2-7
cdr3_nt: TGTGCCAGTAGTCCAGGGACAGGTAACGAGCAGTACTTC
cdr3_aa: CASSPGTGNEQYF

d_call: TRBD1
cdr3_length: 14
clone_size: NA
v_call: TRBV5-1
j_call: TRBJ1-1
cdr3_nt: TGCGCCAGCAGCCTTGACAGGGACGACGCTGAAGCTTTCTTT
cdr3_aa: CASSLDRDDAEAFF

d_call: NA
cdr3_length: 12
clone_size: NA
v_call: TRBV19
j_call: TRBJ1-1
cdr3_nt: TGTGCCCGACTGGGTGGAAACACTGAAGCTTTCTTT
cdr3_aa: CARLGGNTEAFF

d_call: TRBD1
cdr3_length: 15
clone_size: once
v_call: TRBV7-3
j_call: TRBJ2-1
cdr3_nt: TGTGCCAGCAGTCCGGACAGGGGGCGCGGCAATGAGCAGTTCTTC
cdr3_aa: CASSPDRGRGNEQFF

d_call: NA
cdr3_length: 15
clone_size: few
v_call: TRBV9
j_call: TRBJ2-1
cdr3_nt: TGTGCCAGCAGCGTCTGGTGGGGGGAGTACGGTGAGCAGTTCTTC
cdr3_aa: CASSVWWGEYGEQFF

d_call: TRBD2
cdr3_length: 14
clone_size: NA
v_call: TRBV4-1
j_call: TRBJ2-7
cdr3_nt: TGCGCCAGCAGCCAAACGCGGGGGGCCTACGAGCAGTACTTC
cdr3_aa: CASSQTRGAYEQYF

d_call: TRBD1
cdr3_length: 15
clone_size: once
v_call: TRBV7-9
j_call: TRBJ1-2
cdr3_nt: TGTGCCAGCAGCTTAGATAGGGGACAGAACTATGGCTACACCTTC
cdr3_aa: CASSLDRGQNYGYTF

d_call: NA
cdr3_length: 14
clone_size: NA
v_call: TRBV7-2
j_call: TRBJ2-5
cdr3_nt: TGTGCCAGCAGCCCCCGGGACAACCAAGAGACCCAGTACTTC
cdr3_aa: CASSPRDNQETQYF

d_call: TRBD2
cdr3_length: 16
clone_size: once
v_call: TRBV19
j_call: TRBJ2-1
cdr3_nt: TGTGCCAGCAAGGGACTAGCGGGGGTCGATTACAATGAGCAGTTCTTC
cdr3_aa: CASKGLAGVDYNEQFF

d_call: NA
cdr3_length: 14
clone_size: NA
v_call: TRBV27
j_call: TRBJ1-4
cdr3_nt: TGTGCCAGCAGTCCCCCGGCACAGAGTGAAAAACTGTTTTTT
cdr3_aa: CASSPPAQSEKLFF

d_call: NA
cdr3_length: 14
clone_size: NA
v_call: TRBV5-6
j_call: TRBJ2-5
cdr3_nt: TGTGCCAGCAGCTTATGGATACAGAAAGAGACCCAGTACTTC
cdr3_aa: CASSLWIQKETQYF

d_call: NA
cdr3_length: 14
clone_size: NA
v_call: TRBV6-5
j_call: TRBJ1-2
cdr3_nt: TGTGCCAGCAGCGAGGGGGTCAGGGGCTACGGCTACACCTTC
cdr3_aa: CASSEGVRGYGYTF

d_call: NA
cdr3_length: 13
clone_size: NA
v_call: TRBV6-1
j_call: TRBJ1-2
cdr3_nt: TGTGCCAGCAGTGAACATAAACTAGACGGCTACACCTTC
cdr3_aa: CASSEHKLDGYTF

d_call: TRBD1
cdr3_length: 13
clone_size: NA
v_call: TRBV10-2
j_call: TRBJ1-6
cdr3_nt: TGCGCCAGCAGTGAGTGGGGCAGGGGGCTTCTCCACTTT
cdr3_aa: CASSEWGRGLLHF